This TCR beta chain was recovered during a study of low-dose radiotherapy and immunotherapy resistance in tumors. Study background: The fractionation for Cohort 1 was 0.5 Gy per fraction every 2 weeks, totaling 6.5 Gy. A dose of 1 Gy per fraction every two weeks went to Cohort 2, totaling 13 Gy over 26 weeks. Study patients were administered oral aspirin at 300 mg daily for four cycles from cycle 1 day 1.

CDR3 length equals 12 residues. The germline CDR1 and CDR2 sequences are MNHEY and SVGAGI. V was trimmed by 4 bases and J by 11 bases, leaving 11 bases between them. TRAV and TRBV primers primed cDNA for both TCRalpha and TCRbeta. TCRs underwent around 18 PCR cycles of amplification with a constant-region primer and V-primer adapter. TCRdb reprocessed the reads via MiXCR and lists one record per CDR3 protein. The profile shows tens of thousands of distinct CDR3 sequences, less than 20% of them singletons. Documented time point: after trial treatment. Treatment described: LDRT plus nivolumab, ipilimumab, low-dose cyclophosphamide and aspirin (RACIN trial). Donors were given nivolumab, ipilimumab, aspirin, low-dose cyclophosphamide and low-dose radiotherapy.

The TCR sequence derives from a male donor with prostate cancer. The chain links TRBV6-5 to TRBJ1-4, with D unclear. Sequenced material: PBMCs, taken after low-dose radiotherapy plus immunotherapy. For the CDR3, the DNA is TGTGCCAGCAGTTTTGAGAGAGGGAAACTGTTTTTT. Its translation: CASSFERGKLFF.